What follows is one TCR beta chain and its context. Its antigen has not been determined. It has no much larger one-base neighbor in the sample; base qualities were not kept. The intended sense of this specimen's time point label: about 25 weeks on oral tofacitinib. According to the study, the label for this sample's treatment or condition signals: oral pan-JAK inhibitor, 5-10 mg twice daily. Lesional scalp punch biopsies and peripheral blood were obtained from alopecia areata patients. PBMCs were isolated by density centrifugation and stained for CD3, CD4 and CD8, after which CD4+ and CD8+ T cells were sorted on a FACSAria. Libraries were constructed by the immunoSEQ multiplex PCR assay. To provide template for TCR sequencing, every sample had RNA extracted and reverse transcribed into cDNA. First-strand cDNA was synthesized with SuperScript III using a 2:1 mix of oligo-dT and random hexamers. A synthetic immune receptor repertoire was used to gauge amplification bias, and whatever bias remained was removed computationally. As for the authors' bioinformatics: Raw reads were preprocessed to remove errors, and CDR3 was defined according to IMGT conventions as the region from the conserved cysteine to phenylalanine. To get clonality, Shannon entropy was normalized by log2 of the number of productive unique TCRs and the result was subtracted from 1. Scalp TCRbeta sequences were cross-referenced with sorted blood CD4 and CD8 repertoires so that the CD4 or CD8 identity of scalp clones could be inferred. The source is immuneACCESS, and TCRdb retained only in-frame sequences with V and J called. Part of the clones is not carried over; for the studies checked, unresolved V genes explain less than half of this, and the remainder is unexplained. The V and J calls and clone size come from that table; D and trimming were worked out from the DNA. This sample lists 110,000 or so clones; around 54% were detected once. The ten top clones hold more than 3% of the sample.

The entry originates in a study of CD8+ T cells in alopecia areata (dated by TCRdb to the late 2010s). At the level of the whole study: Treated patients were enrolled in an open-label pilot trial of oral tofacitinib at 5 to 10 mg twice daily for moderate-to-severe alopecia areata. Tofacitinib was given for 6 to 18 months, followed by 6 months of follow-up off drug to assess delayed response and recurrence. The RNA source kit depended on sample type: the PAXgene miRNA kit for fixed scalp, the miRNeasy kit for PBMCs, and the RNeasy kit for mouse skin. TCRbeta CDR3 regions were amplified by immunoSEQ multiplex PCR with 35 Vbeta forward and 13 Jbeta reverse primers. Disease severity in treated patients was measured with the SALT score, which quantifies the percentage of affected scalp surface area. To study T cell clonal expansion in alopecia areata, the researchers applied high-throughput TCRbeta sequencing to both the C3H/HeJ mouse model and human patients. Scalp clonality was compared among normal scalp (n=4), patchy alopecia areata scalp (n=8), and alopecia totalis/universalis scalp (n=8). Biopsies were taken from tofacitinib-treated patients at baseline and again at 4 and 24 weeks into treatment, and several of those patients also had a later scalp biopsy. Human TCRbeta sequencing covered scalp tissue and sorted CD4+ and CD8+ peripheral blood T cells from patchy and totalis/universalis alopecia areata patients and healthy controls. The research as a whole found: Because the treated cohort was small and had just a single nonresponder, larger studies are needed to establish links between baseline CD8+ expansion and response. Lesional scalp, especially in alopecia totalis/universalis, showed higher clonality and more expanded CD8+ clones than normal scalp, suggesting antigenic drive. During tofacitinib treatment, many expanded lesional clones stuck around in both scalp and blood, and this persistence may partly explain why relapse happens after treatment is stopped. Tofacitinib significantly lowered scalp clonality and the number of expanded CD8+ clones among the top 100 scalp clones. Shared TCR sequences between patients were less evident than in mice, which may be partly attributable to HLA diversity in the patient population. Unlike mouse skin, where gammadelta T cells dominate, normal human skin contains resident alphabeta T cells that get sequenced too, which complicates analysis of the scalp TCR repertoire.

Including the terminal cysteine and phenylalanine, the CDR3 comprises 14 residues. The sequence is cut down to CDR3 DNA, 42 bases in frame from base 1. Looking up the germline V gene yields CDR1 SGHRS and CDR2 YFSETQ. At the junction V is shortened by 0 bases and J by 7 bases; bases outside the gene matches: 2. This sequence was found in a human donor with alopecia areata. This sequence uses TRBV5-1 and TRBJ2-7; 12 bases in the junction line up with TRBD2. This specimen was CD4+ T cells sorted from blood, taken at week 24, from a patient treated with tofacitinib. The CDR3 reads CASSLGLAGEEQYF. The sequenced DNA is TGCGCCAGCAGCTTGGGACTAGCGGGGGAAGAGCAGTACTTC.